This TCR beta chain was sequenced during a study of response to subunit inactivated influenza vaccine. Findings of the study overall: The authors offered the suggestion that each seasonal influenza vaccination recruits few new T cells.

This clonotype occurred a few times. What it recognizes is unknown. Looked up from germline, CDR1 is SEHNR and CDR2 is FQNEAQ (reference sequence). J lost 5 bases, V lost 8 bases, and 5 bases had no gene match. The CDR3 spans 15 residues. One entry per CDR3 protein, called by TCRdb with MiXCR from the RT-PCR reads. The sample gives around 570,000 distinct CDR3 sequences, about 7.6% of which show up once; around 13% is in the top ten. Sequences were derived from PBMCs from blood, sampled roughly 24 months after vaccination. This chain joins TRBV7-9 and TRBJ2-1; TRBD2 matches 14 bases. The sequence came from a man aged 50-75 years who received an inactivated influenza vaccine. CDR3 nucleotides: TGTGCCAGCGGGGGGACTAGCGGGGGCCACAATGAGCAGTTCTTC. Its protein is CASGGTSGGHNEQFF.